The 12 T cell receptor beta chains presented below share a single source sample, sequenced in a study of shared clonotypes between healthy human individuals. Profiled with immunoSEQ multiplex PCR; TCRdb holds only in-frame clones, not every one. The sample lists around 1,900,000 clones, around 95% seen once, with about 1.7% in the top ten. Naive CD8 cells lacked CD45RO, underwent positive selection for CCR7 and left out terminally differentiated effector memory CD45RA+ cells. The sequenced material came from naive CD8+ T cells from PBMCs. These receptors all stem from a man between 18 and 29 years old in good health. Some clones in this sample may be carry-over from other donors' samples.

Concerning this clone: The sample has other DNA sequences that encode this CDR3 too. The CDR3 loop is CASSYSRNTEAFF. The DNA for the CDR3 is TGTGCCAGCAGTTACTCTCGAAACACTGAAGCTTTCTTT. The rearrangement joins TRBV6-5 to TRBJ1-1; D uncertain. CDR1 is MNHEY and CDR2 is SVGAGI in the germline V gene. The CDR3 sequence is 13 residues long. Deletions cut 0 bases from V and 2 bases from J, with 4 bases between.

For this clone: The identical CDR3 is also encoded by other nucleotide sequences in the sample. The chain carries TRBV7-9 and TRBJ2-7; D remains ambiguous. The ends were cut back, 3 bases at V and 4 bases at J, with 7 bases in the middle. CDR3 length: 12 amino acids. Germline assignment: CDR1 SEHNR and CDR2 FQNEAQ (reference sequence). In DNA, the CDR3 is TGTGCCAGCAGCTTGGGTGCTTACGAGCAGTACTTC. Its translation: CASSLGAYEQYF.

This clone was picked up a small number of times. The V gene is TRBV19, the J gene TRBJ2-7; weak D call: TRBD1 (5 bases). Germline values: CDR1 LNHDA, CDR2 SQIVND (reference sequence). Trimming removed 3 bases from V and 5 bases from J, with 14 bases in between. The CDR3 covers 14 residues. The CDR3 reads CASSIRQGRNEQYF. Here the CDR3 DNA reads TGTGCCAGTAGTATCCGGCAGGGTCGAAACGAGCAGTACTTC. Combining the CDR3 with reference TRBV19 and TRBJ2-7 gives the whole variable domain DGGITQSPKYLFRKEGQNVTLSCEQNLNHDAMYWYRQDPGQGLRLIYYSQIVNDFQKGDIAEGYSVSREKKESFPLTVTSAQKNPTAFYLCASSIRQGRNEQYFGPGTRLTVT.

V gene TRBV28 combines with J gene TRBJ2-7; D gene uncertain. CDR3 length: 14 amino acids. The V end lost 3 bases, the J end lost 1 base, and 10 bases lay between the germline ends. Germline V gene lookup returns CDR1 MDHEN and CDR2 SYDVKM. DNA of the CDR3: TGTGCCAGCAGTTTCAATGGGTGGTCCTACGAGCAGTACTTC. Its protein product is CASSFNGWSYEQYF.

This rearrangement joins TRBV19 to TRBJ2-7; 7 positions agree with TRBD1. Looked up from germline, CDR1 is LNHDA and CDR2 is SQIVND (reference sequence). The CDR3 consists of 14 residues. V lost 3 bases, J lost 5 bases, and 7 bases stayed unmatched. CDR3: CASSIIQGMNEQYF. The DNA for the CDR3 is TGTGCCAGTAGTATCATACAGGGGATGAACGAGCAGTACTTC.

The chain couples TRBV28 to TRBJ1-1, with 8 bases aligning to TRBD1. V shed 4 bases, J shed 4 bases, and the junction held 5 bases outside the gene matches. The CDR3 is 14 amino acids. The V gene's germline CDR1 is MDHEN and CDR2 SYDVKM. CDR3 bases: TGTGCCAGCAGTTCATGGACAGGGAGCACTGAAGCTTTCTTT. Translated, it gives CASSSWTGSTEAFF.

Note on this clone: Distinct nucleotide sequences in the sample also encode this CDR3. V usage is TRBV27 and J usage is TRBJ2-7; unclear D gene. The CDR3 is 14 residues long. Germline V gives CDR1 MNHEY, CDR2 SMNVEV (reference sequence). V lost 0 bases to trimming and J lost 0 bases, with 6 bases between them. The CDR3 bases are TGTGCCAGCAGTTTATCGGACGGCTCCTACGAGCAGTACTTC. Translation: CASSLSDGSYEQYF.

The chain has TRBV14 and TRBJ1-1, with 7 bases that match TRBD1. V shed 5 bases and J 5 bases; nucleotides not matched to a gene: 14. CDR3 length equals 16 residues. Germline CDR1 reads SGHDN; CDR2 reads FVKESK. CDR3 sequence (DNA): TGTGCCAGCAGCAGCAGGGGGAAGGGGCCCGGTACTGAAGCTTTCTTT. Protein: CASSSRGKGPGTEAFF.

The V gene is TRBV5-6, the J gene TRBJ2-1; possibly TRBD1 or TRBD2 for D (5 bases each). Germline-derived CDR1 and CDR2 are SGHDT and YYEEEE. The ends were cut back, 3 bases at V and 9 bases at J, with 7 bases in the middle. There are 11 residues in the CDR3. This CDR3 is CASSSGPEQFF. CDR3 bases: TGTGCCAGCAGCTCGGGACCTGAGCAGTTCTTC.

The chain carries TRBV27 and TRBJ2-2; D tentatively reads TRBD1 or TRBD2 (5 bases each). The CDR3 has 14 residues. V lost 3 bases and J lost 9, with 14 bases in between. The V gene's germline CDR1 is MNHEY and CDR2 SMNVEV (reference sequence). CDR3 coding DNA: TGTGCCAGCAGTTTGAGGGTCAGGGATAGGGAGCTGTTTTTT. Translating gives CASSLRVRDRELFF.

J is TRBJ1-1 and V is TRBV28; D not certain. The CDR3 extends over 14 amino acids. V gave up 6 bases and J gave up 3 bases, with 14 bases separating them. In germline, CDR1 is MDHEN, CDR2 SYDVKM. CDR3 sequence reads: CASRNLQRDTEAFF. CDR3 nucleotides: TGTGCCAGCAGGAACCTACAGCGAGACACTGAAGCTTTCTTT. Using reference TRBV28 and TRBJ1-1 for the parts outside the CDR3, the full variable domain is DVKVTQSSRYLVKRTGEKVFLECVQDMDHENMFWYRQDPGLGLRLIYFSYDVKMKEKGDIPEGYSVSREKKERFSLILESASTNQTSMYLCASRNLQRDTEAFFGQGTRLTVV.

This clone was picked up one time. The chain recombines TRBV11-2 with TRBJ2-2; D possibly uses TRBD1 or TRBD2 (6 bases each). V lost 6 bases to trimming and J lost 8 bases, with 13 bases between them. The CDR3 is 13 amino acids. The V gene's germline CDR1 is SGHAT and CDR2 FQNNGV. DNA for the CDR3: TGTGCCAGCAGATTCGGGGGCCCTGGGGAGCTGTTTTTT. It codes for CASRFGGPGELFF.